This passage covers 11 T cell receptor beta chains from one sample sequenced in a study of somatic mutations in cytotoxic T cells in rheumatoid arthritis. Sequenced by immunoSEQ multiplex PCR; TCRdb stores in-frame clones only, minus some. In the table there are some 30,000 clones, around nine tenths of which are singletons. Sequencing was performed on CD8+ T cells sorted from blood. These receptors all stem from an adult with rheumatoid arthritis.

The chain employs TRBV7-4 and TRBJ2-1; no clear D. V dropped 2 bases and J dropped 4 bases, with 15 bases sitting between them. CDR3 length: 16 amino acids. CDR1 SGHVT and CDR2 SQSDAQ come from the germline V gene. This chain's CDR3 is CASSLKQLALYNEQFF. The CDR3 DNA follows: TGTGCCAGCAGCTTAAAACAACTCGCCTTATACAATGAGCAGTTCTTC. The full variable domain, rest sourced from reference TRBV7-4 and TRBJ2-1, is GAGVSQSPRYKVAKRGRDVALRCDSISGHVTLYWYRQTLGQGSEVLTYSQSDAQRDKSGRPSGRFSAERPERSVSTLKIQRTEQGDSAVYLCASSLKQLALYNEQFFGPGTRLTVL.

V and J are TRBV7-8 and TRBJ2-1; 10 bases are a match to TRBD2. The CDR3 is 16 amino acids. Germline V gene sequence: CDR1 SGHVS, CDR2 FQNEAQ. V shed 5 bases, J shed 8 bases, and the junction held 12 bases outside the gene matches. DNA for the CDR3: TGTGCCAGCAGCCATTTAGCGGGAGGAAGTATCTATGAGCAGTTCTTC. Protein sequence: CASSHLAGGSIYEQFF.

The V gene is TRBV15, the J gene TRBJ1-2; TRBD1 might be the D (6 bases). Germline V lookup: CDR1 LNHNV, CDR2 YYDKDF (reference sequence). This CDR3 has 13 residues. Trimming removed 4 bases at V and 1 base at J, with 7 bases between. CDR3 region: CATSIRGNYGYTF. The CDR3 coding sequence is TGTGCCACCAGCATCAGGGGTAACTATGGCTACACCTTC.

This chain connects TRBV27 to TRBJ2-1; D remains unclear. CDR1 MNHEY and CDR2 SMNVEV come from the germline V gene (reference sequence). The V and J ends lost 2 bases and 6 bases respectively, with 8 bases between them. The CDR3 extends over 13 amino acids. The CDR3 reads CASSLGSFNEQFF. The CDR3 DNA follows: TGTGCCAGCAGTTTAGGTAGCTTCAATGAGCAGTTCTTC.

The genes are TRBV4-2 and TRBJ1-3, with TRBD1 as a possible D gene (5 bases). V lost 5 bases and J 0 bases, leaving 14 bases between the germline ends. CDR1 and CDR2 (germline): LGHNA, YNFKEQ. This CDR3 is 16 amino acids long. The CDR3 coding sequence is TGTGCCAGCAGCGACGGGACTTTCCGCTCTGGAAACACCATATATTTT. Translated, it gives CASSDGTFRSGNTIYF.

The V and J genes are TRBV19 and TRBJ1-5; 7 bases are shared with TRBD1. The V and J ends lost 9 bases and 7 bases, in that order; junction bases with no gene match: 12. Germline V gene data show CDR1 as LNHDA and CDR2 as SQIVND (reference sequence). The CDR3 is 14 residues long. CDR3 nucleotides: TGTGCCAGCTGGAGTAGAGACAGGGAACAGCCCCAGCATTTT. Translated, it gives CASWSRDREQPQHF.

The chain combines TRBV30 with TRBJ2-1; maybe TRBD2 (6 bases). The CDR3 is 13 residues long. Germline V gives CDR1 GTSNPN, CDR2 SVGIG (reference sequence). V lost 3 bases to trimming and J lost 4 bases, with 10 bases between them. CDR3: CAWSWDLYNEQFF. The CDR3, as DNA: TGTGCCTGGAGCTGGGACTTGTACAATGAGCAGTTCTTC.

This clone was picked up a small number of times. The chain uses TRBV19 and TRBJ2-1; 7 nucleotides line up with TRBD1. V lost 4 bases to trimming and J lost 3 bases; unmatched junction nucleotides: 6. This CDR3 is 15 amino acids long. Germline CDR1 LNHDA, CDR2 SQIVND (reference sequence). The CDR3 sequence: CASSTQGENYNEQFF. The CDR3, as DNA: TGTGCCAGTAGTACCCAGGGGGAAAACTACAATGAGCAGTTCTTC.

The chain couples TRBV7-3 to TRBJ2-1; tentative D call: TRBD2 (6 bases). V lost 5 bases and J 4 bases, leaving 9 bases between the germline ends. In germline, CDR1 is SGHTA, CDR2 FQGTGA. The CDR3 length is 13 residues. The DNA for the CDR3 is TGTGCCAGCAGCGCCGGGGGTTACAATGAGCAGTTCTTC. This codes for CASSAGGYNEQFF.

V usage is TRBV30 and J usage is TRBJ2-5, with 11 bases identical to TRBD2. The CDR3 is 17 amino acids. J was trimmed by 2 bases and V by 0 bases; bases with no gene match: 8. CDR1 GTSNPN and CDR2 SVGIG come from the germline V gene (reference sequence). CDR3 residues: CAWSVGLAGKIQETQYF. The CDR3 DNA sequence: TGTGCCTGGAGTGTTGGACTAGCGGGCAAAATTCAAGAGACCCAGTACTTC.

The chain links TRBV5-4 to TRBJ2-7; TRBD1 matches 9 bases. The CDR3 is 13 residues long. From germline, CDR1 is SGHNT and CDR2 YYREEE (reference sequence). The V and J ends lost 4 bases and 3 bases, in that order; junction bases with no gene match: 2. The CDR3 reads CASSPDRGYEQYF. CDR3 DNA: TGTGCCAGCAGCCCGGACAGGGGCTACGAGCAGTACTTC.